This TCR beta chain was recovered during a study of T cells in Graves' hyperthyroidism and ophthalmopathy. Study information: Peripheral blood draws took place at initial diagnosis, ahead of any treatment. General study points: Ophthalmopathy was told apart from stable hyperthyroidism by a 13 V-J model.

On this clonotype itself: The antigen is undetermined.

Graves' hyperthyroidism qualified as stable when ophthalmopathy did not progress within 18 months. Looked up from germline, CDR1 is SNHLY and CDR2 is FYNNEI. The CDR3 sequence is 16 residues long. V gave up 3 bases and J gave up 1 base; unmatched junction bases: 3. Amplified TCR beta CDR3 regions derived from RNA transcripts. An initial round of RT-PCR targeting the TCR CDR3 relied on the HTBI primer set. TCRdb re-derived calls from the multiplex PCR reads in MiXCR, one entry per CDR3 protein. The sample yields 800,000 or so distinct CDR3 sequences, around 38% seen once. This sequence was found in a man aged 18 to 30 with Graves' hyperthyroidism. The sample comprised blood. The rearrangement uses TRBV2 and TRBJ1-5; 10 bases are shared with TRBD1. In DNA, the CDR3 is TGTGCCAGCAGTGACCCGGGACAGGGGAGCAATCAGCCCCAGCATTTT. It specifies CASSDPGQGSNQPQHF.